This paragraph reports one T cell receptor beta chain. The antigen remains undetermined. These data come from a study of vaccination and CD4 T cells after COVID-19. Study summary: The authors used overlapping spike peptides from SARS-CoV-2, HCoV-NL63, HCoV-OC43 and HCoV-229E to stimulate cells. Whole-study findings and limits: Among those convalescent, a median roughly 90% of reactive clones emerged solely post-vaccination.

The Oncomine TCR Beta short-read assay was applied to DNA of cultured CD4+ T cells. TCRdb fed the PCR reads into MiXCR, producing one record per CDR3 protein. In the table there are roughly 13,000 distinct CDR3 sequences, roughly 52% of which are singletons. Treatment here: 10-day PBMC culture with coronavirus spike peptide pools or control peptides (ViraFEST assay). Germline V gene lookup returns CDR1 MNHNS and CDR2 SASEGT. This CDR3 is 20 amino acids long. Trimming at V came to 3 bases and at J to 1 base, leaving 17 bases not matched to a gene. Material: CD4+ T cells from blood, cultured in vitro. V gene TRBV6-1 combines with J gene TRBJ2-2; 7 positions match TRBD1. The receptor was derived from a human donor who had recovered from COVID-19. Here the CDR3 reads CASSEAPYRGLRLNTGELFF. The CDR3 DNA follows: TGTGCCAGCAGTGAGGCTCCTTACAGGGGCCTCCGACTGAACACCGGGGAGCTGTTTTTT.